The 32 T cell receptor beta chains listed next were all sequenced from one sample in a study of blood T cell repertoires in COVID-19 (dated by TCRdb to between 2020 and 2021). Library method: the immunoSEQ multiplex PCR assay. In TCRdb, the immuneACCESS table is reduced to in-frame sequences with V and J assigned. These tables do not hold every clone; where another copy was compared, an unresolved V gene accounts for under half, and the others remain unexplained. The sample contains about 250,000 clones, over 65% of them found a single time. Clones ranked in the top ten supply around 3.4% of the sample. Sequenced: peripheral blood. The receptors were sampled from a woman aged 80 or older with acute or convalescent COVID-19.

V usage is TRBV5-1 and J usage is TRBJ2-5, with TRBD1 matching 8 bases. The CDR3 is 15 residues long. Germline V gene lookup returns CDR1 SGHRS and CDR2 YFSETQ. J lost 7 bases, V lost 1 base, and 9 bases had no gene match. CDR3 DNA sequence: TGCGCCAGCAGCTTGAAGGCAGGGGGCGCGGTGACCCAGTACTTC. It codes for CASSLKAGGAVTQYF.

J is TRBJ1-1 and V is TRBV19; D remains unclear. The V and J ends lost 10 bases and 7 bases respectively, with 13 bases between them. The CDR3 consists of 11 residues. CDR1 is LNHDA, CDR2 SQIVND, per germline (reference sequence). This CDR3 reads CATFLRNEAFF. Here the CDR3 DNA reads TGTGCCACCTTTCTAAGAAATGAAGCTTTCTTT.

The gene calls are TRBV19 and TRBJ2-4, with 8 positions matching TRBD2. Germline V gives CDR1 LNHDA, CDR2 SQIVND (reference sequence). The CDR3 contains 13 residues. V lost 5 bases to trimming and J lost 8 bases; unmatched junction nucleotides: 5. This CDR3 reads CASSERGGHIQYF. CDR3 sequence (DNA): TGTGCCAGTAGTGAACGGGGGGGGCACATTCAGTACTTC.

The rearrangement uses TRBV10-3 and TRBJ1-1; 9 positions match TRBD1. The germline V gene has CDR1 ENHRY and CDR2 SYGVKD. Trimming removed 6 bases from V and 0 bases from J; junction bases left unmatched: 5. The length of the CDR3 is 15 residues. The CDR3 reads CAIREQGALNTEAFF. Here the CDR3 DNA reads TGTGCCATCAGAGAACAGGGGGCCCTGAACACTGAAGCTTTCTTT.

The chain recombines TRBV30 with TRBJ2-3; D unclear. The germline V gene has CDR1 GTSNPN and CDR2 SVGIG (reference sequence). CDR3 length: 12 amino acids. Trimming cost V 4 bases and J 3 bases, with 8 bases left between them. DNA of the CDR3: TGTGCCTGGATCAGGTTTACAGATACGCAGTATTTT. Translation gives CAWIRFTDTQYF.

This clone was seen only once. This chain joins TRBV29-1 and TRBJ1-4, with D perhaps matching TRBD1 (5 bases). Looked up from germline, CDR1 is SQVTM and CDR2 is ANQGSEA. This CDR3 is built from 16 residues. V was shortened by 7 bases and J by 3 bases, with 21 bases between the two germline ends. The CDR3 DNA follows: TGCAGCGCCCTGTTCCGTACGGGGGGGGCTAATGAAAAACTGTTTTTT. The encoded protein is CSALFRTGGANEKLFF.

V gene TRBV5-4 combines with J gene TRBJ1-4; tentatively, D is TRBD1 (5 bases). This CDR3 contains 14 residues. The germline CDR1 and CDR2 sequences are SGHNT and YYREEE (reference sequence). Trimming pared 4 bases from V and 6 bases from J, leaving 13 bases between. CDR3 bases: TGTGCCAGCAGCGCGGGACTGACAGATGAAAAACTGTTTTTT. Translating gives CASSAGLTDEKLFF.

This sequence joins TRBV19 and TRBJ1-1; no firm D call. V shed 5 bases and J shed 10 bases, with 20 bases lying between them. The CDR3 is made up of 14 amino acids. Germline V gives CDR1 LNHDA, CDR2 SQIVND (reference sequence). In nucleotides, the CDR3 is TGTGCCAGTAGTGGGGAGCAAACTTTGGAGGGAGCTTTCTTT. It encodes CASSGEQTLEGAFF. Together with reference TRBV19 and TRBJ1-1, the CDR3 gives the full variable domain: DGGITQSPKYLFRKEGQNVTLSCEQNLNHDAMYWYRQDPGQGLRLIYYSQIVNDFQKGDIAEGYSVSREKKESFPLTVTSAQKNPTAFYLCASSGEQTLEGAFFGQGTRLTVV.

This clone was observed a handful of times. This chain uses TRBV19 with TRBJ1-5, with D unclear. The CDR3 is 13 amino acids. Germline V gene data show CDR1 as LNHDA and CDR2 as SQIVND (reference sequence). V lost 2 bases to trimming and J lost 11 bases, with 13 bases between them. For the CDR3, the DNA is TGTGCCAGTAGTATAAAAGGCCCCGAGGCCCAGCATTTT. Translation gives CASSIKGPEAQHF.

This sequence joins TRBV6-5 and TRBJ1-2; D may be TRBD1 (6 bases). Looked up from germline, CDR1 is MNHEY and CDR2 is SVGAGI. V was shortened by 10 bases and J by 4 bases, with 16 bases between the two germline ends. The CDR3 is made up of 13 amino acids. The CDR3 is CATMTGEFYGYTF. The CDR3 DNA sequence: TGTGCCACCATGACAGGAGAGTTCTATGGCTACACCTTC.

V gene TRBV5-6 combines with J gene TRBJ2-7; tentatively, D is TRBD2 (6 bases). Germline V gene lookup returns CDR1 SGHDT and CDR2 YYEEEE. The CDR3 spans 14 residues. The ends were cut back, 0 bases at V and 3 bases at J, with 10 bases in the middle. The CDR3 sequence is CASSLGGIHYEQYF. The CDR3 nucleotides read TGTGCCAGCAGCTTGGGCGGGATTCACTACGAGCAGTACTTC. The complete variable domain, with remaining parts taken from reference TRBV5-6 and TRBJ2-7, reads DAGVTQSPTHLIKTRGQQVTLRCSPKSGHDTVSWYQQALGQGPQFIFQYYEEEERQRGNFPDRFSGHQFPNYSSELNVNALLLGDSALYLCASSLGGIHYEQYFGPGTRLTVT.

The V call is TRBV5-4, the J call TRBJ1-2, with D possibly being TRBD1 (6 bases). The CDR3 has 15 residues. V lost 3 bases and J lost 6, with 18 bases in between. Germline values: CDR1 SGHNT, CDR2 YYREEE (reference sequence). The CDR3 DNA reads as TGTGCCAGCAGCTCCTCCAATGGACAGACGCATGGCTACACCTTC. It is translated as CASSSSNGQTHGYTF.

In this sample, this clone turned up once. The V and J genes are TRBV18 and TRBJ2-2, with a possible D match to TRBD2 (6 bases). Germline V gene lookup returns CDR1 KGHSH and CDR2 LQKENI. This CDR3 spans 17 amino acids. V lost 4 bases, J lost 2 bases, and 17 bases lay in between. CDR3 residues: CASSQRVLADNTGELFF. In DNA form, the CDR3 reads TGTGCCAGCTCACAACGGGTACTAGCTGACAACACCGGGGAGCTGTTTTTT.

In DNA, the CDR3 is TGCGCCAGTCGGACAGAAAACACCGGGGAGCTGTTTTTT. Residues: CASRTENTGELFF. The rearrangement links TRBV5-1 to TRBJ2-2; a possible D gene is TRBD1 (6 bases). Germline loops: CDR1 SGHRS, CDR2 YFSETQ. This CDR3 is 13 amino acids long. V was cut by 8 bases and J by 2 bases, with 10 bases left in between.

The rearrangement joins TRBV2 to TRBJ2-3; 12 bases align to TRBD2. There are 15 residues in the CDR3. CDR1 and CDR2 from the germline V gene are SNHLY and FYNNEI. The V and J ends lost 6 bases and 2 bases, in that order; junction bases with no gene match: 3. In DNA, the CDR3 is TGTGCCAGCAGGACTAGCGGGGGCTCCACAGATACGCAGTATTTT. This encodes CASRTSGGSTDTQYF.

The V and J genes are TRBV19 and TRBJ1-1, with no clear D. Trimming shortened V by 8 bases and J by 4 bases, and 20 bases separated the two germline ends. Looked up from germline, CDR1 is LNHDA and CDR2 is SQIVND (reference sequence). The CDR3 consists of 15 residues. CDR3: CASEPRLSRSTEAFF. CDR3 DNA: TGTGCCAGTGAGCCCCGGCTTTCACGGAGCACTGAAGCTTTCTTT.

The chain combines TRBV7-2 with TRBJ2-1; 10 nucleotides match TRBD2. This CDR3 has 17 amino acids. Trimming took 4 bases from V and 8 from J; bases not matched to a gene: 14. Germline CDR1 SGHTA, CDR2 FQGNSA. CDR3 in DNA: TGTGCCAGCAGCTCAGGAGAGCGGGGGGGCCATGCCCATGAGCAGTTCTTC. Protein sequence: CASSSGERGGHAHEQFF.

The rearrangement links TRBV5-4 to TRBJ2-2, with D maybe TRBD1 (5 bases). The CDR3 consists of 16 residues. V dropped 4 bases and J dropped 4 bases, with 17 bases sitting between them. Germline V lookup: CDR1 SGHNT, CDR2 YYREEE (reference sequence). The CDR3, as DNA: TGTGCCAGCAGCCCCCGCCAAGGGGTTACCACCGGGGAGCTGTTTTTT. It is translated as CASSPRQGVTTGELFF.

J is TRBJ2-3 and V is TRBV9; no clear D gene. CDR1 and CDR2 (germline): SGDLS, YYNGEE. The germline V and J ends were trimmed by 0 bases and 4 bases, with 9 bases remaining between them. This CDR3 is 14 amino acids long. The CDR3 coding sequence is TGTGCCAGCAGCGTAGCTCCTACCCCAGATACGCAGTATTTT. Its protein is CASSVAPTPDTQYF.

The chain uses TRBV18 and TRBJ2-5, with D hard to call. Germline-derived CDR1 and CDR2 are KGHSH and LQKENI. CDR3 size: 14 residues. Trimming left V 3 bases short and J 2 bases short, with 10 bases between. CDR3 sequence (DNA): TGTGCCAGCTCACCGGCTCAAGTTCAAGAGACCCAGTACTTC. It translates to CASSPAQVQETQYF.

This chain links TRBV18 with TRBJ1-3, with TRBD1 matching over 8 bases. The CDR3 is made up of 13 amino acids. The germline gives CDR1 KGHSH, CDR2 LQKENI. J was trimmed by 7 bases and V by 6 bases; bases with no gene match: 5. CDR3: CASSRDRRNTIYF. The CDR3 DNA follows: TGTGCCAGCTCTCGGGACAGGCGGAACACCATATATTTT.

This chain uses TRBV6-5 with TRBJ1-2, with 8 bases lining up with TRBD1. The ends lost 6 bases at V and 7 bases at J; junction bases unmatched: 1. Germline CDR1 MNHEY, CDR2 SVGAGI. This CDR3 has 11 residues. The CDR3 DNA sequence: TGTGCCAGCAGGGACAGGGTTGGCTACACCTTC. This gives the protein CASRDRVGYTF.

This clone was seen only a few times. V usage is TRBV6-5 and J usage is TRBJ1-1; 7 bases align to TRBD1. This CDR3 is built from 13 residues. V lost 7 bases and J lost 4; bases outside the gene matches: 6. Germline V gene sequence: CDR1 MNHEY, CDR2 SVGAGI. In nucleotides, the CDR3 is TGTGCCAGCAAGGGATCAGGGGGCACTGAAGCTTTCTTT. Protein: CASKGSGGTEAFF.

The V and J genes are TRBV6-5 and TRBJ1-5, with D possibly being TRBD1 (5 bases). Germline V gene lookup returns CDR1 MNHEY and CDR2 SVGAGI. The ends were cut back, 6 bases at V and 3 bases at J, with 12 bases in the middle. The CDR3 runs to 14 residues. CDR3 residues: CASRPWGDNQPQHF. CDR3 coding DNA: TGTGCCAGCAGGCCTTGGGGCGACAATCAGCCCCAGCATTTT.

Only a few counts were recorded for this clone. The gene calls are TRBV3-1 (or the pseudogene TRBV3-2) and TRBJ2-7, with D maybe TRBD1 (5 bases). Germline V gene sequence: CDR1 LGHDT, CDR2 YNNKEL (reference sequence). Trimming took off 0 bases at V and 1 base at J, with 7 bases between the two ends. The CDR3 totals 14 residues. CDR3 region: CASSQEGRSYEQYF. The CDR3 DNA is TGTGCCAGCAGCCAAGAGGGGCGATCCTACGAGCAGTACTTC.

V and J are TRBV19 and TRBJ2-1; 13 bases line up with TRBD2. The CDR3 loop spans 16 amino acids. After removal of 10 bases from V and 6 bases from J, the junction contained 12 bases not matched to a gene. CDR1 and CDR2 from the germline V gene are LNHDA and SQIVND (reference sequence). This chain's CDR3 is CATYEGLAGDLNEQFF. As DNA, the CDR3 is TGTGCCACCTACGAAGGACTAGCGGGAGATCTCAATGAGCAGTTCTTC.

V and J are TRBV3-1 (or the pseudogene TRBV3-2) and TRBJ1-6; unclear D gene. Looked up from germline, CDR1 is LGHDT and CDR2 is YNNKEL (reference sequence). Trimming removed 4 bases from V and 9 bases from J, with 7 bases in between. This CDR3 is 12 amino acids long. The CDR3 DNA reads as TGTGCCAGCAGCCGTGGAGGTTCACCCCTCCACTTT. Translation: CASSRGGSPLHF.

V gene TRBV11-2 combines with J gene TRBJ2-7; TRBD2 aligns across 11 bases. The CDR3 is 19 residues long. The J segment lost 6 bases and the V segment lost 2 bases, leaving 18 bases of the junction unmatched. CDR1 and CDR2 (germline): SGHAT, FQNNGV. The CDR3 sequence: CASSLHPRTSGRGVGEQYF. In DNA form, the CDR3 reads TGTGCCAGCAGCTTACACCCCCGAACTAGCGGGAGAGGAGTGGGCGAGCAGTACTTC.

The chain recombines TRBV30 with TRBJ1-2, with a weak D call TRBD1 (6 bases). The CDR3 has 11 residues. Germline assignment: CDR1 GTSNPN and CDR2 SVGIG (reference sequence). V lost 4 bases and J lost 8, with 11 bases in between. The CDR3, as DNA: TGTGCCTGGAAGGGGGTAGGAGGCTACACCTTC. This encodes CAWKGVGGYTF.

This chain joins TRBV7-9 and TRBJ2-1; TRBD2 matches at 14 bases. V shed 5 bases and J 3 bases; nucleotides not matched to a gene: 12. Germline loops: CDR1 SEHNR, CDR2 FQNEAQ (reference sequence). The CDR3 runs to 19 residues. CDR3 region: CASSPGTSGRKGIYNEQFF. The CDR3 DNA reads as TGTGCCAGCAGCCCGGGGACTAGCGGGAGAAAAGGAATCTACAATGAGCAGTTCTTC.

The rearrangement joins TRBV14 to TRBJ2-4; 7 bases agree with TRBD2. The CDR3 extends over 13 amino acids. V was clipped by 4 bases and J by 9 bases; unmatched bases: 6. CDR1 and CDR2 (germline): SGHDN, FVKESK. This CDR3 reads CASSRNTGGIQYF. The CDR3 nucleotides are TGTGCCAGCAGCCGCAATACGGGGGGCATTCAGTACTTC.

Details on this clone: The sample holds other DNA sequences that translate to the same CDR3. The chain carries TRBV7-2 and TRBJ2-7; 8 nucleotides match TRBD1. After removal of 5 bases from V and 3 bases from J, the junction contained 6 bases not matched to a gene. Germline V lookup: CDR1 SGHTA, CDR2 FQGNSA. The CDR3 has 14 amino acids. The CDR3 nucleotides read TGTGCCAGCAGCCTCGGGGGACAGGTCTACGAGCAGTACTTC. It specifies CASSLGGQVYEQYF.